This T cell receptor beta chain was retrieved from a study of blood T cell repertoires in COVID-19. Turning to the study itself: In each case, the material was cDNA or gDNA derived from T cells, B-cell-depleted T cells, or PBMCs.

This clone was recorded once. Sequencing was performed with immunoSEQ multiplex PCR; in TCRdb, only in-frame clones are kept and a portion is missing. Of around 300,000 clones in the sample, roughly 90% are singletons; the top ten hold less than 3.5%. V lost 0 bases to trimming and J lost 3 bases; unmatched junction nucleotides: 0. The CDR3 consists of 14 residues. CDR1 and CDR2 from the germline V gene are MNHEY and SVGAGI. Sequencing was performed on peripheral blood. The clonotype originates from a woman in her 30s with COVID-19, enrolled during active disease. The rearrangement links TRBV6-5 to TRBJ2-3; 7 positions match TRBD2. In nucleotides, the CDR3 is TGTGCCAGCAGTTACTCGGGGGGGACAGATACGCAGTATTTT. Amino acid sequence: CASSYSGGTDTQYF.